Described below is a single TCR beta chain sequence and its context. The antigen is unknown. Only in-frame clones appear in the TCRdb table, and some are missing; sequencing was by immunoSEQ multiplex PCR. The repertoire holds around 550,000 clones, with around 96% as singletons. This CDR3 has 13 residues. The germline V gene encodes CDR1 MNHEY and CDR2 SMNVEV (reference sequence). Deletions cut 6 bases from V and 4 bases from J, with 12 bases between. The data are from a study of shared clonotypes between healthy human individuals. Study at large: Per-donor plates numbered three CD4 naive, three CD4 memory, two CD8 naive and one CD8 memory.

Study-wide points: Sampling was confined to blood; repertoires within tissues likely differ. Researchers found naive subsets generally carried larger estimated richness than memory subsets.

This clonotype was sampled from a woman aged 30 to 39 in good health. The rearrangement uses TRBV27 and TRBJ1-1; D is uncertain. The sample was naive CD4+ T cells sorted from blood. Subset meaning: CD45RA+ positively selected. The CDR3 nucleotides read TGTGCCAGCAGCTTAAATGGGGTCACTGAAGCTTTCTTT. This translates into CASSLNGVTEAFF.